These 17 T cell receptor beta chains were sequenced from one sample in a study of response to subunit inactivated influenza vaccine. TCRdb analysed the RT-PCR reads with MiXCR anew, one entry per CDR3 protein. The repertoire holds about 520,000 distinct CDR3 sequences, with 6.5% to 8% as singletons. The specimen was PBMCs from blood, collected less than 30 months after vaccination. The receptors here all came from a man aged 45 to 75 who received an inactivated influenza vaccine.

This clonotype has only a few counts. V is TRBV10-3 and J is TRBJ2-7; TRBD2 is a possible D gene (6 bases). Germline values: CDR1 ENHRY, CDR2 SYGVKD. The CDR3 sequence is 13 residues long. Between the trimmed V and J ends, which lost 10 bases and 3 bases, there was a span of 16 bases. CDR3 region: CATNRDSNYEQYF. Written as DNA, the CDR3 is TGTGCCACCAACCGGGACTCGAACTACGAGCAGTACTTC.

This clonotype turned up a few times. The chain has TRBV12-3 or TRBV12-4 and TRBJ1-3, with 7 bases fitting TRBD1. Trimming removed 5 bases from V and 4 bases from J; junction bases left unmatched: 8. CDR3 length: 15 amino acids. The CDR3 DNA reads TGTGCCAGCAGTACGGGGACAGAAACAGGAAACACCATATATTTT. Translating gives CASSTGTETGNTIYF.

The genes are TRBV12-3 or TRBV12-4 and TRBJ1-2; no clear D. This CDR3 spans 11 amino acids. V lost 4 bases and J lost 13, with 13 bases in between. CDR3 sequence: CASSSEHKITF. CDR3 nucleotides: TGTGCCAGCAGTTCCGAACACAAGATCACCTTC.

The CDR3 bases are TGCGCCAGCAGCTTGGCCACAGGGGGCTCCCCAACTGAAGCTTTCTTT. As protein: CASSLATGGSPTEAFF. This rearrangement joins TRBV5-1 to TRBJ1-1; 9 bases map to TRBD1. The CDR3 has 16 residues. The germline CDR1 and CDR2 sequences are SGHRS and YFSETQ. J gave up 5 bases and V 0 bases, and 8 bases lay outside the gene matches.

This chain uses TRBV7-2 with TRBJ1-2; no clear D. CDR3 length: 16 amino acids. The ends were cut back, 1 base at V and 0 bases at J, with 12 bases in the middle. Germline CDR1 SGHTA, CDR2 FQGNSA. Here the CDR3 reads CASSLGRLHSNYGYTF. In nucleotides, the CDR3 is TGTGCCAGCAGCTTAGGACGTCTCCACTCTAACTATGGCTACACCTTC. The variable domain in full, completed from reference TRBV7-2 and TRBJ1-2, reads GAGVSQSPSNKVTEKGKDVELRCDPISGHTALYWYRQSLGQGLEFLIYFQGNSAPDKSGLPSDRFSAERTGGSVSTLTIQRTQQEDSAVYLCASSLGRLHSNYGYTFGSGTRLTVV.

This clonotype was counted at least ten times. This chain links TRBV4-3 with TRBJ1-2; TRBD1 is a possible D gene (5 bases). CDR1 is LGHNA and CDR2 is YSLEER in the germline V gene. There are 15 residues in the CDR3. V was clipped by 4 bases and J by 7 bases, with 19 bases between them. The CDR3 protein is CASSPQGRDSFGYTF. In DNA, the CDR3 is TGCGCCAGCAGCCCGCAAGGACGGGACTCCTTTGGCTACACCTTC.

In regard to this clonotype: One end of the junction is discordant with germline, which a read error may explain. The V call is TRBV12-3 or TRBV12-4, the J call TRBJ1-4; perhaps TRBD1 as D (5 bases). CDR3 length equals 14 residues. The CDR3 reads CASSFSGAEKRGVF. DNA for the CDR3: TGTGCCAGCAGTTTCTCCGGGGCCGAAAAGCGAGGAGTTTTT.

This clonotype appeared a few times. The chain combines TRBV7-2 with TRBJ2-3; 8 nucleotides line up with TRBD2. The CDR3 runs 15 residues. V lost 4 bases and J lost 3; bases outside the gene matches: 6. Germline CDR1 and CDR2: SGHTA and FQGNSA. The CDR3 region is CASSSTGLVTDTQYF. The CDR3 nucleotides read TGTGCCAGCAGCTCTACGGGACTAGTGACAGATACGCAGTATTTT.

This clonotype was seen many times. The rearrangement joins TRBV20-1 to TRBJ2-2, with 7 positions matching TRBD2. CDR1 is DFQATT, CDR2 SNEGSKA, per germline (reference sequence). The V segment lost 0 bases and the J segment 3 bases; nucleotides outside the gene matches: 4. CDR3 size: 15 residues. The CDR3 nucleotides are TGCAGTGCTAGAGACCGCGGGAGTCACACCGGGGAGCTGTTTTTT. Its translation: CSARDRGSHTGELFF.

The chain combines TRBV11-3 with TRBJ2-7, with 9 bases identical to TRBD2. Losses at the gene ends were 2 bases for V and 3 bases for J; bases not matched to a gene: 5. This CDR3 is built from 15 residues. The germline V gene has CDR1 SGHNT and CDR2 YENEEA. CDR3 loop: CASSLHSGSGYEQYF. CDR3 coding DNA: TGTGCCAGCAGCTTACATAGCGGGAGCGGCTACGAGCAGTACTTC.

A few counts support this clonotype. V and J are TRBV20-1 and TRBJ1-5; D gene ambiguous. The V and J ends lost 3 bases and 6 bases respectively, with 6 bases between them. Germline assignment: CDR1 DFQATT and CDR2 SNEGSKA (reference sequence). The CDR3 runs to 11 residues. CDR3 region: CSARLGQPQHF. CDR3 DNA sequence: TGCAGTGCTAGGCTGGGTCAGCCCCAGCATTTT.

In this sample, this clonotype turned up a few times. This chain uses TRBV6-5 with TRBJ2-7; perhaps TRBD2 as D (7 bases). Trimming took off 2 bases at V and 6 bases at J, with 11 bases between the two ends. The CDR3 covers 13 residues. Germline lookup yields CDR1 MNHEY and CDR2 SVGAGI. As DNA, the CDR3 is TGTGCCAGCAGTTACGGGGGAGGGGGCGAGCAGTACTTC. This gives the protein CASSYGGGGEQYF.

This clonotype showed up many times. Its ends do not fully match the called genes, so a read error is possible. V gene TRBV28 combines with J gene TRBJ1-4, with TRBD1 matching over 8 bases. The CDR3 spans 15 residues. Germline lookup yields CDR1 MDHEN and CDR2 SYDVKM. CDR3 coding DNA: TGTGCCAGCTGTTTACAGGGGGGCTTTGATGAAAAACTGTTTTTT. It codes for CASCLQGGFDEKLFF.

The rearrangement links TRBV18 to TRBJ2-7; D uncertain. This CDR3 is 15 amino acids long. Trimming left V 0 bases short and J 1 base short, with 10 bases between. Germline assignment: CDR1 KGHSH and CDR2 LQKENI. The CDR3 nucleotides are TGTGCCAGCTCACCACCGCGCAGACTTTCCTACGAGCAGTACTTC. This encodes CASSPPRRLSYEQYF.

This clonotype was detected only a few times. The chain carries TRBV6-2 or TRBV6-3 and TRBJ2-7; 9 positions match TRBD2. V shed 6 bases, J shed 2 bases, and the junction held 8 bases outside the gene matches. Germline loops: CDR1 MNHEY, CDR2 SVGEGT. This CDR3 has 15 residues. The CDR3 DNA reads TGTGCCAGCAGCAATGGACTAGCGACCGCCTACGAGCAGTACTTC. Amino acids: CASSNGLATAYEQYF.

The genes are TRBV7-2 and TRBJ2-4; the D gene is possibly TRBD1 (6 bases). V shed 5 bases and J shed 8 bases, with 13 bases lying between them. Germline V gives CDR1 SGHTA, CDR2 FQGNSA. The CDR3 length is 13 residues. The CDR3 protein is CASSLVAGDIQYF. The CDR3 region has the DNA TGTGCCAGCAGCCTAGTGGCAGGGGACATTCAGTACTTC.

A few counts support this clonotype. CDR3 nucleotide sequence: TGCAGTGCTAAGGATGGGGGGGCTGCCAAAAACATTCAGTACTTC. Translating gives CSAKDGGAAKNIQYF. V usage is TRBV20-1 and J usage is TRBJ2-4; tentative D call: TRBD2 (7 bases). The CDR3 spans 15 residues. Trimming removed 4 bases at V and 1 base at J, with 14 bases between. Germline V gene sequence: CDR1 DFQATT, CDR2 SNEGSKA (reference sequence).